The 23 T cell receptor beta chains below all came from one sample that was sequenced in a study of patients and donors after allogeneic stem cell transplantation. TCRdb re-analysed the RT-PCR reads in MiXCR, keeping a single row per CDR3 protein. Of approximately 90,000 distinct CDR3 sequences in the sample, 4.5% to 5% were seen once. The sequenced material came from blood, either unsorted or a sorted T cell fraction (not recorded which). Source of these receptors: a human donor who was either an allogeneic HSCT recipient or a stem cell or donor lymphocyte infusion donor (not recorded which). It is not recorded whose cells these are; they may come from a transplant donor.

This clonotype came up many times. This chain connects TRBV18 to TRBJ2-3, with 8 nucleotides matching TRBD2. The CDR3 is 18 amino acids. CDR1 and CDR2 from the germline V gene are KGHSH and LQKENI. V gave up 3 bases and J gave up 1 base; unmatched junction bases: 12. This chain's CDR3 is CASSPQEGLGTRTDTQYF. The CDR3 DNA sequence: TGTGCCAGCTCACCCCAGGAGGGACTAGGAACCCGCACAGATACGCAGTATTTT.

This clonotype was seen many times. The chain is built from TRBV5-1 and TRBJ2-7, with TRBD2 as a possible D gene (7 bases). The V and J ends lost 7 bases and 2 bases respectively, with 16 bases between them. The CDR3 covers 14 residues. Germline loops: CDR1 SGHRS, CDR2 YFSETQ. Here the CDR3 DNA reads TGCGCCAGCGGGGGGGGTGGGGGCACCTACGAGCAGTACTTC. It yields the protein CASGGGGGTYEQYF.

This clonotype appeared many times. The V and J genes are TRBV3-1 and TRBJ1-2; no firm D call. The length of the CDR3 is 12 residues. Trimming took 1 base from V and 7 from J, leaving 7 bases between them. CDR1 and CDR2 (germline): LGHDT, YNNKEL (reference sequence). The CDR3 DNA is TGTGCCAGCAGCCAAGGACTGCGTGGCTACACCTTC. Translating it yields CASSQGLRGYTF.

In this sample, this clonotype turned up many times. This rearrangement joins TRBV12-3 or TRBV12-4 to TRBJ2-1; D gene uncertain. V lost 4 bases and J lost 6, with 13 bases in between. The CDR3 is made up of 14 amino acids. This chain's CDR3 is CASSSPKASNEQFF. CDR3 coding DNA: TGTGCCAGCAGTTCCCCCAAGGCCAGCAATGAGCAGTTCTTC.

This clonotype was found many times. The chain recombines TRBV29-1 with TRBJ2-3, with D maybe TRBD2 (6 bases). CDR3 length: 14 amino acids. Trimming took 1 base from V and 5 from J, leaving 13 bases between them. Germline V CDR1 and CDR2: SQVTM, ANQGSEA. The CDR3 here is CSVEAERRGDTQYF. The CDR3, as DNA: TGCAGCGTTGAAGCCGAAAGGAGGGGAGATACGCAGTATTTT.

There are many counts of this clonotype. This sequence joins TRBV20-1 and TRBJ1-2; TRBD1 matches 8 bases. The CDR3 spans 14 residues. Germline CDR1 DFQATT, CDR2 SNEGSKA (reference sequence). Trimming at V came to 2 bases and at J to 3 bases, leaving 5 bases not matched to a gene. DNA for the CDR3: TGCAGTGCTAGAATCGGGACAGGATACTATGGCTACACCTTC. Translating it yields CSARIGTGYYGYTF.

This clonotype was picked up a small number of times. This chain links TRBV2 with TRBJ2-7; D is unclear. CDR3 size: 13 residues. The germline V gene has CDR1 SNHLY and CDR2 FYNNEI. The V end lost 8 bases, the J end lost 4 bases, and 15 bases lay between the germline ends. CDR3 amino acids: CASVGGALYEQYF. The CDR3 DNA is TGTGCCAGCGTCGGCGGAGCGCTATACGAGCAGTACTTC.

This clonotype was detected many times. This chain joins TRBV3-1 and TRBJ1-3; the D is unclear. Per the germline V gene, CDR1 is LGHDT and CDR2 is YNNKEL (reference sequence). Deletions cut 0 bases from V and 0 bases from J, with 9 bases between. The CDR3 consists of 16 residues. Written as DNA, the CDR3 is TGTGCCAGCAGCCAAGACGCGGCCTTCTCTGGAAACACCATATATTTT. Protein: CASSQDAAFSGNTIYF.

The chain combines TRBV19 with TRBJ1-6, with D perhaps TRBD1 (5 bases). The V end lost 11 bases, the J end lost 5 bases, and 13 bases lay between the germline ends. The CDR3 has 13 residues. Germline V lookup: CDR1 LNHDA, CDR2 SQIVND (reference sequence). The CDR3 protein is CASGTDNNSPLHF. Here the CDR3 DNA reads TGTGCCTCCGGGACGGATAATAATTCACCCCTCCACTTT.

This clonotype was picked up a small number of times. This chain uses TRBV20-1 with TRBJ2-3; a possible D gene is TRBD1 (5 bases). V was trimmed by 6 bases and J by 1 base, leaving 20 bases between them. The CDR3 runs 16 residues. Per germline, CDR1 DFQATT and CDR2 SNEGSKA (reference sequence). CDR3 nucleotide sequence: TGCAGTGCGATCATAGCCAGGGCGTACGGCACAGATACGCAGTATTTT. It codes for CSAIIARAYGTDTQYF.

In this sample, this clonotype turned up a few times. The chain recombines TRBV27 with TRBJ2-5; tentatively, D is TRBD1 or TRBD2 (5 bases each). CDR1 MNHEY and CDR2 SMNVEV come from the germline V gene (reference sequence). The CDR3 consists of 13 residues. The ends were cut back, 8 bases at V and 4 bases at J, with 14 bases in the middle. Here the CDR3 DNA reads TGTGCCAGCGGCCGTGGGGGTTCAGAGACCCAGTACTTC. Protein product: CASGRGGSETQYF.

The sample holds many counts of this clonotype. The chain carries TRBV12-3 or TRBV12-4 and TRBJ1-4; D not certain. There are 12 residues in the CDR3. V gave up 2 bases and J gave up 10 bases, with 8 bases separating them. CDR3 protein: CASSLSGPKLFF. The CDR3, as DNA: TGTGCCAGCAGTTTAAGCGGGCCAAAACTGTTTTTT.

This clonotype was recorded at least ten times. This rearrangement joins TRBV5-1 to TRBJ2-1; D may be TRBD2 (6 bases). CDR1 is SGHRS, CDR2 YFSETQ, per germline. The CDR3 totals 14 residues. The V end was cut by 1 base, the J end by 7 bases, with 12 bases between. The CDR3 DNA reads TGCGCCAGCAGCTTGCTAGCGACGGAAAATGAGCAGTTCTTC. Translating it yields CASSLLATENEQFF. The full variable domain, rest sourced from reference TRBV5-1 and TRBJ2-1, is KAGVTQTPRYLIKTRGQQVTLSCSPISGHRSVSWYQQTPGQGLQFLFEYFSETQRNKGNFPGRFSGRQFSNSRSEMNVSTLELGDSALYLCASSLLATENEQFFGPGTRLTVL.

The V call is TRBV20-1, the J call TRBJ1-4; D remains unclear. The V end lost 0 bases, the J end lost 8 bases, and 10 bases lay between the germline ends. CDR1 and CDR2 (germline): DFQATT, SNEGSKA (reference sequence). The CDR3 is 13 residues long. The CDR3 protein is CSARDPILEKLFF. The CDR3 coding sequence is TGCAGTGCTAGAGATCCTATACTAGAAAAACTGTTTTTT.

V gene TRBV9 combines with J gene TRBJ1-1; D ambiguous. Germline CDR1 reads SGDLS; CDR2 reads YYNGEE. With 2 bases removed from V and 1 base from J, the gap between germline ends came to 12 bases. The CDR3 is 15 residues long. CDR3 in DNA: TGTGCCAGCAGCGTCGGGAGGCTGGAGAACACTGAAGCTTTCTTT. Protein sequence: CASSVGRLENTEAFF. The full variable domain, rest sourced from reference TRBV9 and TRBJ1-1, is DSGVTQTPKHLITATGQRVTLRCSPRSGDLSVYWYQQSLDQGLQFLIQYYNGEERAKGNILERFSAQQFPDLHSELNLSSLELGDSALYFCASSVGRLENTEAFFGQGTRLTVV.

This clonotype was seen repeatedly, ten times or more. V is TRBV9 and J is TRBJ1-1, with D perhaps TRBD1 (5 bases). The V and J ends lost 4 bases and 3 bases respectively, with 13 bases between them. CDR1 is SGDLS and CDR2 is YYNGEE in the germline V gene. The CDR3 consists of 14 residues. The CDR3 here is CASSPLGGYTEAFF. The CDR3 nucleotides are TGTGCCAGCAGCCCCCTGGGGGGTTACACTGAAGCTTTCTTT.

This clonotype was detected only a few times. One junction end does not reproduce the germline sequence, and a read error may be involved. V is TRBV2 and J is TRBJ2-5; 8 positions agree with TRBD2. The length of the CDR3 is 15 residues. CDR1 and CDR2 (germline): SNHLY, FYNNEI. CDR3 nucleotide sequence: TGTGCCAGCAGTCAACCGGGAGGGCCACGGGAGACCCAGCACTTC. Encoded protein: CASSQPGGPRETQHF.

This clonotype has at least ten counts. The gene calls are TRBV18 and TRBJ2-3; 10 nucleotides align to TRBD2. The ends lost 6 bases at V and 6 bases at J; junction bases unmatched: 12. Germline V gene lookup returns CDR1 KGHSH and CDR2 LQKENI. The CDR3 is 16 residues long. The chain's CDR3 is CASSPGLAEILDTQYF. The CDR3, as DNA: TGTGCCAGCTCTCCCGGACTAGCGGAGATTCTGGATACGCAGTATTTT.

In this sample, this clonotype turned up many times. The chain links TRBV19 to TRBJ2-2; D call uncertain. Trimming left V 6 bases short and J 0 bases short, with 11 bases between. The CDR3 consists of 15 residues. Germline V lookup: CDR1 LNHDA, CDR2 SQIVND (reference sequence). The DNA for the CDR3 is TGTGCCAGTAGATTCGACAACTCGAACACCGGGGAGCTGTTTTTT. Residues: CASRFDNSNTGELFF. Variable domain in full (rest from reference TRBV19 and TRBJ2-2): DGGITQSPKYLFRKEGQNVTLSCEQNLNHDAMYWYRQDPGQGLRLIYYSQIVNDFQKGDIAEGYSVSREKKESFPLTVTSAQKNPTAFYLCASRFDNSNTGELFFGEGSRLTVL.

This clonotype was observed at least ten times. The V gene is TRBV10-2, the J gene TRBJ1-2, with D tentatively TRBD1 (5 bases). Germline V lookup: CDR1 WSHSY, CDR2 SAAADI. Trimming took 2 bases from V and 8 from J, leaving 12 bases between them. The CDR3 is 13 residues long. CDR3 coding DNA: TGCGCCAGCAGTGAGCCGCCGGGGGGAGGCTACACCTTC. Translated, it gives CASSEPPGGGYTF.

This clonotype has at least ten counts. V is TRBV20-1 and J is TRBJ2-7; D ambiguous. V was shortened by 5 bases and J by 7 bases, with 12 bases between the two germline ends. From germline, CDR1 is DFQATT and CDR2 SNEGSKA (reference sequence). The CDR3 has 11 amino acids. CDR3 loop: CSAFPRVEQYF. CDR3 DNA: TGCAGTGCTTTCCCTAGGGTTGAGCAGTACTTC.

Details on this clonotype: Possible read error: a much larger clone is one base away. V and J are TRBV20-1 and TRBJ2-5; 9 bases map to TRBD2. Germline CDR1 and CDR2: DFQATT and SNEGSKA (reference sequence). CDR3 length equals 14 residues. CDR3 sequence: CTARVAGDSETQYF. The CDR3, as DNA: TGCACTGCTAGGGTAGCGGGAGACTCAGAGACCCAGTACTTC.

This clonotype has a count of ten or more. This chain uses TRBV6-1 with TRBJ1-2, with D hard to call. The V end was cut by 1 base, the J end by 7 bases, with 10 bases between. Germline CDR1 and CDR2: MNHNS and SASEGT. The CDR3 is made up of 13 amino acids. Here the CDR3 reads CASSEVGRAGYTF. The CDR3 region has the DNA TGTGCCAGCAGTGAAGTGGGTAGGGCTGGCTACACCTTC.